This entry concerns a single T cell receptor (beta chain). This receptor's antigen is unknown. The record has no base qualities; no much larger clone is one base away. Library preparation used the immunoSEQ multiplex PCR assay. To provide template for TCR sequencing, every sample had RNA extracted and reverse transcribed into cDNA. First-strand cDNA was synthesized using SuperScript III with a 2:1 mix of oligo-dT and random hexamers. A synthetic immune receptor repertoire was used to measure amplification bias, and any remaining bias was corrected computationally. For the original study's pipeline: Raw reads were preprocessed to remove errors, and CDR3 was defined according to IMGT conventions as the region from the conserved cysteine to phenylalanine. Clonality was computed by normalizing Shannon entropy by log2 of the number of productive unique TCRs and subtracting the result from 1. Scalp TCRbeta sequences were cross-referenced with sorted blood CD4 and CD8 repertoires so that the CD4 or CD8 identity of scalp clones could be inferred. The immuneACCESS repertoire file appears here via TCRdb, limited to in-frame rearrangements. These files lack a portion of the clones; in checked studies, under half of the deficit traces to unresolved V genes, and the cause of the others is not known. That table supplies the V and J calls and clone size; D and trimming were determined from the DNA. The sample profile shows 90,000 to 130,000 clones; roughly 59% of them were found once. The top ten clonotypes cover 20% to 25% of the sample.

PBMCs were isolated by density centrifugation and stained for CD3, CD4 and CD8, and CD4+ and CD8+ T cells were sorted on a FACSAria. Scalp biopsies and blood samples were obtained from unaffected controls. The source of the sample is a study of CD8+ T cells in alopecia areata listed by TCRdb under 2018. Regarding the research as a whole: To study T cell clonal expansion in alopecia areata, the researchers applied high-throughput TCRbeta sequencing to both the C3H/HeJ mouse model and human patients. In humans, TCRbeta sequencing was performed on scalp tissue and on sorted CD4+ and CD8+ peripheral blood T cells from healthy controls and from patients with patchy or totalis/universalis alopecia areata. Scalp clonality was compared among normal scalp (n=4), patchy alopecia areata scalp (n=8), and alopecia totalis/universalis scalp (n=8). RNA was obtained with the PAXgene miRNA kit for fixed scalp, the miRNeasy kit for PBMCs, and the RNeasy kit for mouse skin. immunoSEQ multiplex PCR using 35 Vbeta forward primers and 13 Jbeta reverse primers was used to amplify TCRbeta CDR3 regions.

CDR1 is given as SGHAT and CDR2 as FQNNGV, both from the germline V gene. The V and J ends are trimmed by 8 bases and 7 bases, leaving 9 bases between them. The CDR3 has 11 amino acids, counting the end cysteine and phenylalanine. Just the 33-base CDR3 DNA is kept, in frame starting at base 1. What the authors observed across the whole study: Scalp TCR repertoire analysis is complicated because resident alphabeta T cells in normal human skin are also sequenced, whereas mouse skin is dominated by gammadelta T cells. Shared TCR sequences between patients were less evident than in mice, which may be partly attributable to HLA diversity in the patient population. Higher clonality and more expanded CD8+ clones were observed in lesional scalp than in normal scalp, particularly in alopecia totalis/universalis, a finding suggestive of antigenic drive.

The specimen sequenced was CD8+ T cells sorted from blood. The rearrangement joined TRBV11-2 to TRBJ2-1; the D gene cannot be resolved reliably. The clonotype was recovered from a human donor in good health. The base sequence is TGTGCCAGCGCCCTCCAGAATGAGCAGTTCTTC. Its translation reads: CASALQNEQFF.